This T cell receptor (beta chain) was obtained from a study of T cell responses to AZD1222 COVID-19 vaccine. Assay used: immunoSEQ multiplex PCR; TCRdb lists only in-frame clones, some missing. The table records roughly 190,000 clones, roughly 92% of them present only once. Trimming cost V 5 bases and J 10 bases, with 12 bases left between them. The CDR3 spans 12 residues. CDR1 and CDR2 from the germline V gene are LGHDT and YNNKEL (reference sequence). Remarks on this clone: Its antigen is still unknown.

Broader study findings: Reportedly, nearly half of unique spike TCRs recognized epitopes outside B.1.351/B.1.1.7 mutations. Among AZD1222 vaccinees, only 5 to 7 were seropositive at baseline.

Sequenced material: peripheral blood, taken 28 days after the second AZD1222 dose. The V gene is TRBV3-1 (or the pseudogene TRBV3-2), the J gene TRBJ2-1, with no clear D. This clonotype was obtained from an adult who received the AZD1222 COVID-19 vaccine. The CDR3 sequence: CASSYLEVEQFF. CDR3 bases: TGTGCCAGCAGCTACCTAGAAGTCGAGCAGTTCTTC.